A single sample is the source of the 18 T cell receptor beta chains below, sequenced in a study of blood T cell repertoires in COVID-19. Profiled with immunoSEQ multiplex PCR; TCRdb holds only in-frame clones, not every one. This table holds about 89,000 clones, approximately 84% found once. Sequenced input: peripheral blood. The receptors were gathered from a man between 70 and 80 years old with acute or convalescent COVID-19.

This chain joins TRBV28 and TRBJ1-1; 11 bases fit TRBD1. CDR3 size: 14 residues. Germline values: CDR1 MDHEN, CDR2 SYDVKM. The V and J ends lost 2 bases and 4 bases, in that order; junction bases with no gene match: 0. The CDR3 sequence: CASSLGTGGTEAFF. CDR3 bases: TGTGCCAGCAGTTTAGGGACAGGGGGCACTGAAGCTTTCTTT. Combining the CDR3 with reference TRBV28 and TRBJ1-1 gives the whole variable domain DVKVTQSSRYLVKRTGEKVFLECVQDMDHENMFWYRQDPGLGLRLIYFSYDVKMKEKGDIPEGYSVSREKKERFSLILESASTNQTSMYLCASSLGTGGTEAFFGQGTRLTVV.

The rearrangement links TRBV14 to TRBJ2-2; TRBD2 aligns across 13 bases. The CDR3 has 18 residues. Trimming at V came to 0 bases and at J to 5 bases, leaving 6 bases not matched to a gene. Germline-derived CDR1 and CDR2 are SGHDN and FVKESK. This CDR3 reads CASSQDRGLAGRTGELFF. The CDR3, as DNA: TGTGCCAGCAGCCAAGACCGGGGACTAGCGGGAAGAACCGGGGAGCTGTTTTTT.

The CDR3 DNA follows: TGTGCCAGCAGCTTAGCAGAGACGGAGGGTGAAAAACTGTTTTTT. Its protein product is CASSLAETEGEKLFF. The chain joins TRBV7-9 to TRBJ1-4; no definite D call. Trimming stripped 0 bases from V and 7 bases from J, with 12 bases between. The V gene's germline CDR1 is SEHNR and CDR2 FQNEAQ (reference sequence). The CDR3 consists of 15 residues. The full variable domain, rest sourced from reference TRBV7-9 and TRBJ1-4, is DTGVSQNPRHKITKRGQNVTFRCDPISEHNRLYWYRQTLGQGPEFLTYFQNEAQLEKSRLLSDRFSAERPKGSFSTLEIQRTEQGDSAMYLCASSLAETEGEKLFFGSGTQLSVL.

This chain's CDR3 is CASSPGGAETQYF. DNA for the CDR3: TGTGCCAGCAGCCCAGGGGGCGCAGAGACCCAGTACTTC. The gene calls are TRBV7-2 and TRBJ2-5; 8 bases are shared with TRBD1. The germline gives CDR1 SGHTA, CDR2 FQGNSA. The CDR3 runs to 13 residues. V was clipped by 5 bases and J by 4 bases; unmatched bases: 3.

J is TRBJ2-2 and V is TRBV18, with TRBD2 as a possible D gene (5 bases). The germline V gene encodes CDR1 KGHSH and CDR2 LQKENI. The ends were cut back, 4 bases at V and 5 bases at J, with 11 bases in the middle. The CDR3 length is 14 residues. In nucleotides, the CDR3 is TGTGCCAGCTCACTCCCGGGGTTAACCGGGGAGCTGTTTTTT. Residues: CASSLPGLTGELFF.

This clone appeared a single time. CDR3 region: CASSQAREAFF. The CDR3 DNA reads as TGTGCCAGCAGCCAGGCCCGTGAAGCTTTCTTT. The chain has TRBV3-1 (or the pseudogene TRBV3-2) and TRBJ1-1; D remains unclear. The CDR3 extends over 11 amino acids. V was cut by 3 bases and J by 7 bases, with 6 bases left in between. Germline assignment: CDR1 LGHDT and CDR2 YNNKEL (reference sequence).

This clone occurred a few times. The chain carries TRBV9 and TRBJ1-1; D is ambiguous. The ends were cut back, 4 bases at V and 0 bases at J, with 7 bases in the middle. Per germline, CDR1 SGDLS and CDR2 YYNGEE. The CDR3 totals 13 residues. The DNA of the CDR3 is TGTGCCAGCAGCACCGGGGTGAACACTGAAGCTTTCTTT. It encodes CASSTGVNTEAFF.

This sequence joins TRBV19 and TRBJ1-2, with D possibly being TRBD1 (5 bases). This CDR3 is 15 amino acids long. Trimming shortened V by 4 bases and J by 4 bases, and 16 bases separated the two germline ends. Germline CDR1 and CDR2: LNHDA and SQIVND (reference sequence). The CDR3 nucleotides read TGTGCCAGTAGTACTCAAACAGGCGTCCTCTATGGCTACACCTTC. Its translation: CASSTQTGVLYGYTF.

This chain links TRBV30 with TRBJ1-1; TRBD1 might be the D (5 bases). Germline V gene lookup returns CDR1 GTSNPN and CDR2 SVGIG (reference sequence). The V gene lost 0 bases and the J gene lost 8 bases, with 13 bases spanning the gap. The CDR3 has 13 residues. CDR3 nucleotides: TGTGCCTGGAGTGTCAAAGTTGGGGGGGAAGCTTTCTTT. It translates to CAWSVKVGGEAFF.

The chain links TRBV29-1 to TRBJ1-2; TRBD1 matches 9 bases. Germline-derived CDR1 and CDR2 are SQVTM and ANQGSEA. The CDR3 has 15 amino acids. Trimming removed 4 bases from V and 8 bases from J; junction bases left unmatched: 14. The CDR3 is CSVGGLTGGDVGYTF. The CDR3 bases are TGCAGCGTTGGGGGCCTGACAGGGGGTGATGTAGGCTACACCTTC.

CDR3 bases: TGTGCCAGCAGCGGGGGCAGTTTGAACACTGAAGCTTTCTTT. Protein sequence: CASSGGSLNTEAFF. The chain has TRBV6-2 or TRBV6-3 and TRBJ1-1, with D perhaps TRBD1 (6 bases). CDR1 and CDR2 (germline): MNHEY, SVGEGT. The length of the CDR3 is 14 residues. The V end lost 6 bases, the J end lost 0 bases, and 11 bases lay between the germline ends.

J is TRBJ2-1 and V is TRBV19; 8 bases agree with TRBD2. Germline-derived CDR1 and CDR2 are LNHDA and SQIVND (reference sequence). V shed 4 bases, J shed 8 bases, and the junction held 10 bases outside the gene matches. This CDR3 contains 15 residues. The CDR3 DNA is TGTGCCAGTAGTAGGCTAGGTAGCGGGAATGATGAGCAGTTCTTC. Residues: CASSRLGSGNDEQFF. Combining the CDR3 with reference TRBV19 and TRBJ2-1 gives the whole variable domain DGGITQSPKYLFRKEGQNVTLSCEQNLNHDAMYWYRQDPGQGLRLIYYSQIVNDFQKGDIAEGYSVSREKKESFPLTVTSAQKNPTAFYLCASSRLGSGNDEQFFGPGTRLTVL.

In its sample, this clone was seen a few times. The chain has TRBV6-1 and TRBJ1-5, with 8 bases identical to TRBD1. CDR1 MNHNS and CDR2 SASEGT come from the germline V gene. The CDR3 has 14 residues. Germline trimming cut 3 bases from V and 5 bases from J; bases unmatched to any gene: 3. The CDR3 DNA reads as TGTGCCAGCAGTGAGTCAGGGGGCGATCAGCCCCAGCATTTT. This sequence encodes CASSESGGDQPQHF.

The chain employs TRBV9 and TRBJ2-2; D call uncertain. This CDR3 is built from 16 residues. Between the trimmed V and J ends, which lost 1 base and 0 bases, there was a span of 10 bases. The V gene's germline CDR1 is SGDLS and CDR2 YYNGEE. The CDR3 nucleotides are TGTGCCAGCAGCGTATACGGCGGTCCGAACACCGGGGAGCTGTTTTTT. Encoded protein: CASSVYGGPNTGELFF.

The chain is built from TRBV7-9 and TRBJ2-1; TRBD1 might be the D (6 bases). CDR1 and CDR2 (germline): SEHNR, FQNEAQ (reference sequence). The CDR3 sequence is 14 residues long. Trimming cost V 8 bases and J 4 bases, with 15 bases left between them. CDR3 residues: CASAQIDRYNEQFF. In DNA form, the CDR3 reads TGTGCCAGCGCCCAAATAGACAGGTACAATGAGCAGTTCTTC.

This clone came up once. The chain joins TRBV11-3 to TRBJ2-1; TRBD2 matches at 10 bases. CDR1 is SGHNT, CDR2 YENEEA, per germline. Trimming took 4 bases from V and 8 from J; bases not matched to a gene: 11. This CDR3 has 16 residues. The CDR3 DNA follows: TGTGCCAGCAGCTCGAGTGGGACTAGCGCGGACGATGAGCAGTTCTTC. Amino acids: CASSSSGTSADDEQFF. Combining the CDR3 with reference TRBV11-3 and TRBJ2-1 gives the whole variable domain EAGVVQSPRYKIIEKKQPVAFWCNPISGHNTLYWYLQNLGQGPELLIRYENEEAVDDSQLPKDRFSAERLKGVDSTLKIQPAELGDSAVYLCASSSSGTSADDEQFFGPGTRLTVL.

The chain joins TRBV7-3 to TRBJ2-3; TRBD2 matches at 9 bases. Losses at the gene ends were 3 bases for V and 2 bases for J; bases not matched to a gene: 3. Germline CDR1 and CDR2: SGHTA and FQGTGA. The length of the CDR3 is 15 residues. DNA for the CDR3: TGTGCCAGCAGCTTTAGCGGGGGACCCACAGATACGCAGTATTTT. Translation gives CASSFSGGPTDTQYF.

CDR3 sequence reads: CASSFGQVRSSYEQYF. Written as DNA, the CDR3 is TGTGCCAGCAGTTTCGGACAGGTTCGAAGCTCCTACGAGCAGTACTTC. The chain has TRBV28 and TRBJ2-7; 7 bases map to TRBD1. With 3 bases clipped from V and 0 bases from J, the junction kept 8 bases outside the gene matches. The germline gives CDR1 MDHEN, CDR2 SYDVKM. CDR3 length: 16 amino acids.